This T cell receptor beta chain was documented in a study of cytomegalovirus exposure and HLA in healthy donors. V was cut by 0 bases and J by 2 bases, with 6 bases left in between. In germline, CDR1 is MRHNA, CDR2 SNTAGT. The CDR3 is 14 residues long. PCR primers comprised 60 Vbeta and 13 Jbeta primers. Clones were sequenced by immunoSEQ multiplex PCR, and TCRdb holds only the in-frame ones, with some missing. The sample holds approximately 100,000 clones, about 83% seen once. The chain carries TRBV6-4 and TRBJ2-3, with D unclear. The sample was PBMCs. The origin of this receptor is a female donor in good health and CMV-seronegative. Here the CDR3 reads CASSDSWPTDTQYF. The CDR3 nucleotides are TGTGCCAGCAGTGACTCGTGGCCCACAGATACGCAGTATTTT.